This T cell receptor (beta chain) was sequenced during a study of response to subunit inactivated influenza vaccine. Trimming cost V 3 bases and J 2 bases; bases outside gene matches: 8. This CDR3 contains 16 residues. TCRdb reprocessed the RT-PCR reads via MiXCR and lists one record per CDR3 protein. The repertoire holds under 550,000 distinct CDR3 sequences, with 6.5% to 8% as singletons. This clonotype was detected only a few times. As yet, its antigen is unknown. General observations from the study: Each seasonal flu vaccination may recruit only limited new T cells, authors suggested.

The specimen comprised PBMCs from blood, sampled 23 months after vaccination. The receptor was derived from a man between 50 and 75 years old who received an inactivated influenza vaccine. The chain uses TRBV12-3 or TRBV12-4 and TRBJ2-3, with TRBD1 matching over 7 bases. The CDR3 loop is CASSFNRDSYTDTQYF. The CDR3 coding sequence is TGTGCCAGCAGTTTCAACCGGGACAGCTACACAGATACGCAGTATTTT.